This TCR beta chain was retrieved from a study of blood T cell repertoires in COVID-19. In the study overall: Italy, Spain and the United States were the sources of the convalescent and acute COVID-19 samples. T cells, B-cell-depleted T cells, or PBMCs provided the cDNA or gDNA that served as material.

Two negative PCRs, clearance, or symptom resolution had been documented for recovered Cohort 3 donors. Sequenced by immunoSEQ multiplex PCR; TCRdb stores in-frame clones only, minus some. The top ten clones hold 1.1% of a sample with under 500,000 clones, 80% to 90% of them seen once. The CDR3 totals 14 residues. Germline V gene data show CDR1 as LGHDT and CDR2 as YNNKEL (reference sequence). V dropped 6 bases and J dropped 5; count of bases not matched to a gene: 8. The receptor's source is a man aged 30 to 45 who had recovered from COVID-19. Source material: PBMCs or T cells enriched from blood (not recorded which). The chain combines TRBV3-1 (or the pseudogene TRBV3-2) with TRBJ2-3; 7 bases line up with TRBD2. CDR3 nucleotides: TGTGCCAGCAGTCAAAGCGGGATGGTAGATACGCAGTATTTT. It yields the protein CASSQSGMVDTQYF.